The subject of this entry is one TCR beta chain. Its specificity is not known. This record belongs to a study of T cell repertoires in cytomegalovirus infection. Findings and limits, study-wide: Carriers of CMV and the relevant HLA type were discriminated by public TCR beta frequency. The study found HLA-C-restricted CMV-specific TCR beta clonotypes dominating the ex vivo response.

MiXCR, run by TCRdb on the reads, gives a single entry per CDR3 protein. The repertoire holds fewer than 350,000 distinct CDR3 sequences, with about 29% as singletons. The source material was cultured PBMCs, sampled from culture after CMV antigen stimulation. This clonotype originated in a human donor in good health (CMV status not recorded). Some clones in this sample may be carry-over from other donors' samples.

The CDR3 nucleotides read TGTGCCAGCAGCCAAGACCGAACTGCGTACTTC. Encoded protein: CASSQDRTAYF. The chain couples TRBV3-1 to TRBJ2-5, with no clear D. This CDR3 comprises 11 residues. V lost 0 bases and J lost 13, with 9 bases in between. Germline values: CDR1 LGHDT, CDR2 YNNKEL (reference sequence).